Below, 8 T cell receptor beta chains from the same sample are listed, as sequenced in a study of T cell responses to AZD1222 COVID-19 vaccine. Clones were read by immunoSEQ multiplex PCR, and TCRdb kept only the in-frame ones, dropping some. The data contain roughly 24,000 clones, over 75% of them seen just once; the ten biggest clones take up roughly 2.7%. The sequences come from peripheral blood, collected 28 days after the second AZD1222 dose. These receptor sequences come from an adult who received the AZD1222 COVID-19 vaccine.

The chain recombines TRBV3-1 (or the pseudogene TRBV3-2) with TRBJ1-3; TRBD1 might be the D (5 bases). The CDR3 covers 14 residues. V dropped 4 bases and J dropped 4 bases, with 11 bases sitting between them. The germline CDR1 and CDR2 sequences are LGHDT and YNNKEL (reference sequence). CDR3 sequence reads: CASSLGVWGNTIYF. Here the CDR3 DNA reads TGTGCCAGCAGCCTAGGGGTGTGGGGAAACACCATATATTTT.

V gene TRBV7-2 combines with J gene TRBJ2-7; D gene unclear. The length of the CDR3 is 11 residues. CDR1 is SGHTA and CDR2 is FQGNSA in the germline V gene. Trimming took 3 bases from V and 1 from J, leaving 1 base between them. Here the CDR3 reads CASSLSYEQYF. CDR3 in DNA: TGTGCCAGCAGCTTGTCCTACGAGCAGTACTTC.

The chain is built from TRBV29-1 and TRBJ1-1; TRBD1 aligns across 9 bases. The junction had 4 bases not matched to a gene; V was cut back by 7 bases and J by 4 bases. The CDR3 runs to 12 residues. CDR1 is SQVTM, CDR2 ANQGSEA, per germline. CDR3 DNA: TGCAGCGCTGGACAGGGGAGCACTGAAGCTTTCTTT. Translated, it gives CSAGQGSTEAFF.

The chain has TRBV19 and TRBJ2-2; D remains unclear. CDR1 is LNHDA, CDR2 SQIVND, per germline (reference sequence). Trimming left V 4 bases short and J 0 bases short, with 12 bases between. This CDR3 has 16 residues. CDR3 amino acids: CASSRQITANTGELFF. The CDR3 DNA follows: TGTGCCAGTAGTAGGCAAATTACAGCGAACACCGGGGAGCTGTTTTTT.

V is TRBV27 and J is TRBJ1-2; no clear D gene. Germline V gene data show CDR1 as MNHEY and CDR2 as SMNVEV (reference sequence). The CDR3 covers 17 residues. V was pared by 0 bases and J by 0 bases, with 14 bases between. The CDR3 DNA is TGTGCCAGCAGTTTATCGCCGGCAGGCCCCACTAACTATGGCTACACCTTC. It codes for CASSLSPAGPTNYGYTF.

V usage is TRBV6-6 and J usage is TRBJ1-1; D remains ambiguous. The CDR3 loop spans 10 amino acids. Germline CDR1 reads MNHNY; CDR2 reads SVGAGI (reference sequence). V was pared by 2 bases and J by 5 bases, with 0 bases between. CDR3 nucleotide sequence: TGTGCCAGCAGTTACACTGAAGCTTTCTTT. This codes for CASSYTEAFF.

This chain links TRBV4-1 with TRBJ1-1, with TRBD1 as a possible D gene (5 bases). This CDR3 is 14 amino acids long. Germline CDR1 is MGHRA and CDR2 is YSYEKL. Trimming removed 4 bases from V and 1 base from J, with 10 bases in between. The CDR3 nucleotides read TGCGCCAGCAGCCTTAAAACAGGGAACACTGAAGCTTTCTTT. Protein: CASSLKTGNTEAFF.

As DNA, the CDR3 is TGTGCCATCAGTCTTCCAGGGGTTTCTGGCTACACCTTC. Amino acids: CAISLPGVSGYTF. The V gene is TRBV10-3, the J gene TRBJ1-2; a possible D gene is TRBD1 (6 bases). The CDR3 is 13 residues long. V was pared by 5 bases and J by 7 bases, with 14 bases between. Germline CDR1 ENHRY, CDR2 SYGVKD.